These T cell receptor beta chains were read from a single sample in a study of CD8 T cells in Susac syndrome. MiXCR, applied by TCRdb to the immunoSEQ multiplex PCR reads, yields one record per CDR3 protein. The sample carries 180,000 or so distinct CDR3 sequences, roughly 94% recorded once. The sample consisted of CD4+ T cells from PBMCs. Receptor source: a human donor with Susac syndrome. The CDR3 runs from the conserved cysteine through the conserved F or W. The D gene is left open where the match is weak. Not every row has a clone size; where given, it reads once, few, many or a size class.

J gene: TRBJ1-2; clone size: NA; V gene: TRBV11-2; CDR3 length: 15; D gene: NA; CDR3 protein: CASSAGLGVGYGYTF; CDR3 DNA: TGTGCCAGCAGCGCAGGCCTCGGGGTCGGCTATGGCTACACCTTC
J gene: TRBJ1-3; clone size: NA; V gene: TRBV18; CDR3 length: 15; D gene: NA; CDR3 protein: CASSPPNSSGNTIYF; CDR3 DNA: TGTGCCAGCTCACCACCGAATAGCTCTGGAAACACCATATATTTT
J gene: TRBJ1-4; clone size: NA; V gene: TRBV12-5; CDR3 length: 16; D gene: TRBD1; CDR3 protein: CASGPGQGLTNEKLFF; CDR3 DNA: TGTGCTAGTGGTCCGGGACAGGGTCTAACTAATGAAAAACTGTTTTTT
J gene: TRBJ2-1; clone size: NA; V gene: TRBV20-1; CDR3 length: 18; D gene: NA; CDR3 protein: CSASGWAGRLRGYNEQFF; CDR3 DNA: TGCAGTGCCTCCGGTTGGGCGGGGAGACTCAGGGGCTACAATGAGCAGTTCTTC
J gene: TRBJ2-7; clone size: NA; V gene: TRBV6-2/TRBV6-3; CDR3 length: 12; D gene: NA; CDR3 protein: CASRADSYEQYF; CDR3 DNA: TGTGCCAGCAGGGCGGACTCCTACGAGCAGTACTTC
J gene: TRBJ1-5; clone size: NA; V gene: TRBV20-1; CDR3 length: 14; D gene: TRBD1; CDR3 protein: CSASQGESNQPQHF; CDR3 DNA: TGCAGTGCTAGTCAGGGGGAGAGCAATCAGCCCCAGCATTTT
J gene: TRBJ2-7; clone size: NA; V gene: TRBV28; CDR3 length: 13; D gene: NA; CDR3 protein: CASSRGGSYEQYF; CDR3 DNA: TGTGCCAGCAGCCGAGGAGGATCCTACGAGCAGTACTTC
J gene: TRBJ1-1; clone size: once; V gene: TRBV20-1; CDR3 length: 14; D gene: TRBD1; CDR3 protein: CSAKEQGMHTEAFF; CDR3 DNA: TGCAGTGCTAAAGAACAGGGGATGCACACTGAAGCTTTCTTT
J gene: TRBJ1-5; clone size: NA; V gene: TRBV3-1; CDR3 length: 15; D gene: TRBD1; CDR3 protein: CASSRTGTGDQPQHF; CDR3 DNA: TGTGCCAGCAGCCGTACCGGGACAGGGGATCAGCCCCAGCATTTT
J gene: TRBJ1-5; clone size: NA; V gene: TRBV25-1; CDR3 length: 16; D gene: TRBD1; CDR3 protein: CASSEGGQGRNQPQHF; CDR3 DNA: TGTGCCAGCAGTGAAGGGGGACAGGGGAGAAATCAGCCCCAGCATTTT
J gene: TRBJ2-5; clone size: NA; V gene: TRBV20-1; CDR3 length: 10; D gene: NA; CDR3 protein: CSARQETQYF; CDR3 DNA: TGCAGTGCACGCCAAGAGACCCAGTACTTC
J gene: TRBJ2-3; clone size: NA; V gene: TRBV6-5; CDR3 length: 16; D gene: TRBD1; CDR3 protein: CASSYRPGQGIDTQYF; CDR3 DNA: TGTGCCAGCAGTTACCGTCCGGGACAGGGGATAGATACGCAGTATTTT
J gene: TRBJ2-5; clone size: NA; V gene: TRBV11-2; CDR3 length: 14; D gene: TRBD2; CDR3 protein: CASSSVAGEETQYF; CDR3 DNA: TGTGCCAGCAGCTCGGTAGCGGGAGAAGAGACCCAGTACTTC
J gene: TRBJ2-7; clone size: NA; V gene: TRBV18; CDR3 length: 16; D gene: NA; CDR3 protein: CASSPPGPQSSYEQYF; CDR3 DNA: TGTGCCAGCTCACCACCGGGGCCACAGAGCTCCTACGAGCAGTACTTC
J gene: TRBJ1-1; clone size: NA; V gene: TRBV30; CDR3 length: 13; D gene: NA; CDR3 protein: CAWSVKGTIKAFF; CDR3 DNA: TGTGCCTGGAGTGTAAAGGGTACTATAAAAGCTTTCTTT
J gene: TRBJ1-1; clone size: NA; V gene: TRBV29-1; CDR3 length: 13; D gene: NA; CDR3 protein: CSVIRRVDTEAFF; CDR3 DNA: TGCAGCGTTATTCGACGGGTGGACACTGAAGCTTTCTTT
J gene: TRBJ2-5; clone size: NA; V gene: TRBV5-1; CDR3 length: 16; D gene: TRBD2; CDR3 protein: CASSSGLAGGRETQYF; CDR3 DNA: TGCGCCAGCAGCTCGGGACTAGCGGGGGGGCGAGAGACCCAGTACTTC
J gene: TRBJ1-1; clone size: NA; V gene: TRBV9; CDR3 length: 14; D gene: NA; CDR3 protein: CASSVDGGSTEAFF; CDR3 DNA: TGTGCCAGCAGCGTAGATGGGGGATCCACTGAAGCTTTCTTT
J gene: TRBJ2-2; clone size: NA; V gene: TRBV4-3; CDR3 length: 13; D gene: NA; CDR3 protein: CASSGDGIGELFF; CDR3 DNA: TGCGCCAGCAGCGGCGACGGGATCGGGGAGCTGTTTTTT
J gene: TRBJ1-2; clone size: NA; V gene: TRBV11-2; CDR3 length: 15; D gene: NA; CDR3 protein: CASSLTPWGEYGYTF; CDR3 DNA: TGTGCCAGCAGCTTGACCCCCTGGGGGGAATATGGCTACACCTTC
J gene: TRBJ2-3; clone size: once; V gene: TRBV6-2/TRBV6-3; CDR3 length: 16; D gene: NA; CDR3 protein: CASSTAGTPTADTQYF; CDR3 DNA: TGTGCCAGCAGTACAGCCGGGACACCGACGGCAGATACGCAGTATTTT
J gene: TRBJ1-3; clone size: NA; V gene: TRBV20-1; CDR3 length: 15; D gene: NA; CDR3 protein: CSASIGTVSGNTIYF; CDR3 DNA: TGCAGTGCTAGCATCGGGACCGTCTCTGGAAACACCATATATTTT
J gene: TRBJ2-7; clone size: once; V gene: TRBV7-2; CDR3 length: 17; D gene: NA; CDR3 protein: CASSLRGAVRVPYEQYF; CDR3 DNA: TGTGCCAGCAGCTTACGGGGGGCGGTGAGGGTCCCCTACGAGCAGTACTTC
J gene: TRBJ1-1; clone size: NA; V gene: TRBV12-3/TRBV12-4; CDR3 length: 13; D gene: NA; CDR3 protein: CASNSPLETEAFF; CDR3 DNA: TGTGCCAGCAATTCCCCCTTGGAAACTGAAGCTTTCTTT
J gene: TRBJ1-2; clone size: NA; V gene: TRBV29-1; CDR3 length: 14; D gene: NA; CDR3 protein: CSVEEGGLNYGYTF; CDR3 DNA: TGCAGCGTTGAAGAAGGAGGCCTTAACTATGGCTACACCTTC
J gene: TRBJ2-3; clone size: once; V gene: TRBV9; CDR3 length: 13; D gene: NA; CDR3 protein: CASSGLLADTQYF; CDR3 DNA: TGTGCCAGCAGCGGCCTGCTAGCAGATACGCAGTATTTT
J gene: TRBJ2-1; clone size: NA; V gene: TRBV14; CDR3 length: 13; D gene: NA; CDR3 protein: CASSQGVHNEQFF; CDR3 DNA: TGTGCCAGCAGCCAAGGAGTCCACAATGAGCAGTTCTTC
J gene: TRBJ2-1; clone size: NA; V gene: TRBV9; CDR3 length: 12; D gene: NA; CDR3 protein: CASSPKGDEQFF; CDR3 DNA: TGTGCCAGCAGCCCAAAAGGCGATGAGCAGTTCTTC
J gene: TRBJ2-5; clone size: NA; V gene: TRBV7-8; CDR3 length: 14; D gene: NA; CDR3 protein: CASSFGNVGETQYF; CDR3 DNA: TGTGCCAGCAGCTTCGGGAACGTGGGGGAGACCCAGTACTTC
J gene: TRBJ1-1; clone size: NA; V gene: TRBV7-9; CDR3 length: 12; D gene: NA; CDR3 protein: CASSQTGESAFF; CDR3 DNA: TGTGCCAGCAGCCAAACAGGAGAGTCGGCTTTCTTT
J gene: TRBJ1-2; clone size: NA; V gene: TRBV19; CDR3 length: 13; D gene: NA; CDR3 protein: CASSIGLSGGYTF; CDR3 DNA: TGTGCCAGTAGTATCGGCCTCTCAGGGGGCTACACCTTC
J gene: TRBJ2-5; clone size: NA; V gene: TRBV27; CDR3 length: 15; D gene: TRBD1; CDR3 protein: CASSLLTGKRETQYF; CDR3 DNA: TGTGCCAGCAGTTTATTGACAGGGAAGAGAGAGACCCAGTACTTC
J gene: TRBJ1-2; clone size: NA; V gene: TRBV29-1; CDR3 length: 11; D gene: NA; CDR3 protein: CSLQGDYGYTF; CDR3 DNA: TGCAGCCTTCAGGGAGACTATGGCTACACCTTC
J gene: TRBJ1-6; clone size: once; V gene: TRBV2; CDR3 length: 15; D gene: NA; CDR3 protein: CASSEGRVRNSPLHF; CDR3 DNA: TGTGCCAGCAGTGAAGGCAGGGTGAGGAATTCACCCCTCCACTTT